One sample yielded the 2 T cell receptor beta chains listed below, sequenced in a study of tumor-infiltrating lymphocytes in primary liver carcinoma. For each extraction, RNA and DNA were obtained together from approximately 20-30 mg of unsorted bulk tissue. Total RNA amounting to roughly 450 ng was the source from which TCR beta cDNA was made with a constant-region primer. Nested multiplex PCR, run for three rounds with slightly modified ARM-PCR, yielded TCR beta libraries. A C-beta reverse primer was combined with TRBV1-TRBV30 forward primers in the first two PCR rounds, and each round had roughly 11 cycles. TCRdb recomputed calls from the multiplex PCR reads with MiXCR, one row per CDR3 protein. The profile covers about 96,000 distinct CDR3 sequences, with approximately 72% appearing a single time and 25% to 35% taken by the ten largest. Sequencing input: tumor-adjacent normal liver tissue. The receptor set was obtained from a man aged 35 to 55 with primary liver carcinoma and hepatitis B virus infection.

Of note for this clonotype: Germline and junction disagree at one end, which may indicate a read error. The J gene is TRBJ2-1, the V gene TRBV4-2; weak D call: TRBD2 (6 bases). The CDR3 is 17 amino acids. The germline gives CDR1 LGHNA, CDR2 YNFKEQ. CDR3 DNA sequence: TGTGCCAGTAGCCAACAAGATGTTAGGACTACCTACAATGAGCCGTTCTTC. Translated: CASSQQDVRTTYNEPFF.

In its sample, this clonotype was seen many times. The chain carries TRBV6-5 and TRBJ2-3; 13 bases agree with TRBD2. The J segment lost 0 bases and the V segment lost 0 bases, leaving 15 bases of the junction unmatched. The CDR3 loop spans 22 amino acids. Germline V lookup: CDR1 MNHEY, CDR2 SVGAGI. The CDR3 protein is CASSYSTTGLAGSGPSTDTQYF. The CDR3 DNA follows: TGTGCCAGCAGTTACTCGACCACGGGACTAGCGGGATCGGGACCTAGCACAGATACGCAGTATTTT.